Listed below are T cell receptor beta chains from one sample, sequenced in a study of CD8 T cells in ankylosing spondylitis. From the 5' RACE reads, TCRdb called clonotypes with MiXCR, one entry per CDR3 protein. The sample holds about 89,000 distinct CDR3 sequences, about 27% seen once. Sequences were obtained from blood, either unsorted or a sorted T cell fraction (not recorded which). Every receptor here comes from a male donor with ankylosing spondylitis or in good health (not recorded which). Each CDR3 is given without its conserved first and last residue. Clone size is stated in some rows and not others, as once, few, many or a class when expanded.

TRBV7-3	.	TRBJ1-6	ASGTERGSPLH
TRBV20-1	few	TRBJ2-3	SARAGGGWDTQY
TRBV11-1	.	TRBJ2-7	ASSHTRGSSRYEQY
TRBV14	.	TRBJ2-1	ASSQGPLYNEQF
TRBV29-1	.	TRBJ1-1	SVRQGLGTEAF
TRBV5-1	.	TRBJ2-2	ASGPGANTGELF
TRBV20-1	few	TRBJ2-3	SAENGGPY
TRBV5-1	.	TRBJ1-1	ASSLFLVGTNTEAF
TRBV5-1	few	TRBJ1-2	ASSLTLYGYT
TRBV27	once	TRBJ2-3	ASSSFMDGPTDTQY
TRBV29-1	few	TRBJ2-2	SAIPGSGTGELF
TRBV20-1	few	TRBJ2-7	SARALGQWGTVYEQY
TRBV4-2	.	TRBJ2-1	ASSPPEGTAGGPSYNEQF